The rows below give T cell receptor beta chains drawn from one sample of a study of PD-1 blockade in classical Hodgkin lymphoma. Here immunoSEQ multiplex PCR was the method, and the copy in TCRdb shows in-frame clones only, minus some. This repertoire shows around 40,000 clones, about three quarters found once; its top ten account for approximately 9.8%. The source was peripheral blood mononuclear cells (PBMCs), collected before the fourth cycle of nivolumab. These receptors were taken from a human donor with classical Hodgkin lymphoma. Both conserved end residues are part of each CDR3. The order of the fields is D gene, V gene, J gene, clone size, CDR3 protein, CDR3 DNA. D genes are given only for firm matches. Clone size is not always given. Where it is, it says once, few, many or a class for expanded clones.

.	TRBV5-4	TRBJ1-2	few	CASSNGGKTNYGYTF	TGTGCCAGCAGCAACGGGGGGAAGACTAACTATGGCTACACCTTC
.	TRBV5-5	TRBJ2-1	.	CASSLRGPLYNEQFF	TGTGCCAGCAGCTTGCGAGGCCCGCTATACAATGAGCAGTTCTTC
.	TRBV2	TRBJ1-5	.	CASSEAGGVAPQHF	TGTGCCAGCAGTGAAGCGGGCGGGGTTGCGCCCCAGCATTTT
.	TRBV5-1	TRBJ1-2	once	CASSLLTGNYGYTF	TGCGCCAGCAGCTTGCTGACAGGCAACTATGGCTACACCTTC
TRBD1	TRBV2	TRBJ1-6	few	CASSPDRGGLSFHF	TGTGCCAGCAGTCCAGACAGGGGGGGACTCAGCTTCCACTTT
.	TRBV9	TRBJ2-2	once	CASSVMGVTGELFF	TGTGCCAGCAGCGTAATGGGGGTCACCGGGGAGCTGTTTTTT
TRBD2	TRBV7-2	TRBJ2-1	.	CASSHRLAGDNEQFF	TGTGCCAGCAGCCATCGACTAGCGGGGGACAATGAGCAGTTCTTC
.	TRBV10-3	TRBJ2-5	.	CAISAEDRPTQETQYF	TGTGCCATCAGTGCGGAAGATAGACCGACCCAAGAGACCCAGTACTTC
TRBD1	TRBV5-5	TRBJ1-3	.	CASSLGFRGPSGNTIYF	TGTGCCAGCAGCTTGGGTTTCAGGGGGCCGTCTGGAAACACCATATATTTT
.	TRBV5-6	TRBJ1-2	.	CASSSVGTGFGYTF	TGTGCCAGCAGTTCCGTCGGGACCGGCTTCGGCTACACCTTC
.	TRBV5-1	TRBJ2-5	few	CASKGERVETQYF	TGCGCCAGCAAAGGTGAGAGGGTGGAGACCCAGTACTTC
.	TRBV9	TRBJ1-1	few	CASSVVGGETEAFF	TGTGCCAGCAGCGTAGTAGGGGGAGAAACTGAAGCTTTCTTT
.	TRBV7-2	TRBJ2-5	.	CASSINHQTQYF	TGTGCCAGCAGCATAAATCATCAGACCCAGTACTTC
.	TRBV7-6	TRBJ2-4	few	CASSAQTPGHGNIQYF	TGTGCCAGCAGCGCACAAACACCGGGACACGGAAACATTCAGTACTTC
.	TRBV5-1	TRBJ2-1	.	CASSLRSTGTPLNNEQFF	TGCGCCAGCAGCTTAAGAAGCACCGGGACCCCCCTGAATAATGAGCAGTTCTTC
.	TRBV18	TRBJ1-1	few	CASSPGRMNTEAFF	TGTGCCAGCTCACCGGGCCGAATGAACACTGAAGCTTTCTTT
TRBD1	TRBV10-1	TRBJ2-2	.	CAAYRGSGELFF	TGTGCCGCGTACAGGGGAAGCGGGGAGCTGTTTTTT
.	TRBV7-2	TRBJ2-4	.	CASSNLGNIQYF	TGTGCCAGCAGCAATCTTGGGAACATTCAGTACTTC
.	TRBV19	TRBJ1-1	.	CASSQTVATEAFF	TGTGCCAGTAGTCAAACGGTCGCTACTGAAGCTTTCTTT
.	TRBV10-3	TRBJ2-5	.	CAISEQIQETQYF	TGTGCCATCAGTGAACAGATTCAAGAGACCCAGTACTTC
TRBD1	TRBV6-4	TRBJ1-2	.	CASSVEGQGLDGYTF	TGTGCCAGCAGTGTCGAAGGACAGGGGTTAGATGGCTACACCTTC
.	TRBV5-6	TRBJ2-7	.	CASSFLDRSYEQYF	TGTGCCAGCAGCTTCCTTGACAGGTCCTACGAGCAGTACTTC
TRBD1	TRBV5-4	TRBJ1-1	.	CASSLVTGGTEAFF	TGTGCCAGCAGCTTGGTGACAGGGGGTACTGAAGCTTTCTTT
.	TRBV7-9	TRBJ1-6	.	CASSLTSDSPLHF	TGTGCCAGCAGCTTGACATCGGATTCACCCCTCCACTTT
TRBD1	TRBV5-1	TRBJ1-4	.	CASSLTGAGEKLFF	TGCGCCAGCAGCTTAACAGGGGCAGGTGAAAAACTGTTTTTT
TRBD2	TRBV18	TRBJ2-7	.	CASSPRPGGFYEQYF	TGTGCCAGCTCACCACGCCCGGGGGGATTCTACGAGCAGTACTTC
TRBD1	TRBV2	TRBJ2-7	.	CASSVPGQGTDEQYF	TGTGCCAGCAGTGTCCCGGGACAGGGAACGGACGAGCAGTACTTC
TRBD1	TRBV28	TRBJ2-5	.	CASSFLRGLRETQYF	TGTGCCAGCAGTTTTCTCAGGGGGCTGAGAGAGACCCAGTACTTC
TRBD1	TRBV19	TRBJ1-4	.	CASRSRDRGGKLFF	TGTGCCAGTAGGTCCCGGGACAGGGGAGGAAAACTGTTTTTT
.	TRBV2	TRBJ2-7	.	CASRGSQGRRTAYEQYF	TGTGCCAGCAGGGGCTCCCAGGGGAGAAGGACGGCTTACGAGCAGTACTTC
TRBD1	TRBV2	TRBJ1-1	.	CASSRSTDRAWDTEAFF	TGTGCCAGCAGTCGAAGCACGGACAGGGCGTGGGACACTGAAGCTTTCTTT
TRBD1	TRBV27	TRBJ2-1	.	CASSLGGQGFGEQFF	TGTGCCAGCAGTTTAGGGGGACAGGGATTCGGTGAGCAGTTCTTC
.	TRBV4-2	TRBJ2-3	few	CASSQGLSTDTQYF	TGTGCCAGCAGCCAAGGACTCAGCACAGATACGCAGTATTTT
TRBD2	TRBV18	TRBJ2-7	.	CASSPTGLMPYEQYF	TGTGCCAGCTCACCAACGGGACTAATGCCCTACGAGCAGTACTTC
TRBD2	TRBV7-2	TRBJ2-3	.	CASSYGGSRSDTQYF	TGTGCCAGCAGCTACGGGGGGTCCCGTTCGGATACGCAGTATTTT
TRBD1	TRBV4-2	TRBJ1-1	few	CASSQNRQGAFF	TGTGCCAGCAGCCAAAATAGACAGGGAGCTTTCTTT
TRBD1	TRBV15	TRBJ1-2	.	CATSVTGGASYGYTF	TGTGCCACCAGCGTTACAGGGGGTGCTAGCTATGGCTACACCTTC
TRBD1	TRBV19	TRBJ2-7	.	CASSIGTGVYEQYF	TGTGCCAGTAGTATTGGGACAGGAGTCTACGAGCAGTACTTC
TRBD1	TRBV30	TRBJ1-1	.	CAWSPWTGMSVGNTEAFF	TGTGCCTGGAGTCCATGGACAGGAATGAGCGTGGGAAACACTGAAGCTTTCTTT
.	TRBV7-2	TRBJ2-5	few	CASSLAGSGRETQYF	TGTGCCAGCAGCTTAGCGGGCTCGGGGCGGGAGACCCAGTACTTC
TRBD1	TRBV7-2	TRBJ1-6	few	CASSSDRAHNSPLHF	TGTGCCAGCAGCTCCGACAGGGCCCATAATTCACCCCTCCACTTT
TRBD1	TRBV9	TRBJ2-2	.	CASSAGQPNTGELFF	TGTGCCAGCAGCGCGGGACAGCCGAACACCGGGGAGCTGTTTTTT
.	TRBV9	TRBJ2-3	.	CASSRDGSTDTQYF	TGTGCCAGCAGCCGGGACGGTAGCACAGATACGCAGTATTTT
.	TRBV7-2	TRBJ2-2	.	CASSSFPEFTGELFF	TGTGCCAGCAGCTCCTTCCCTGAATTCACCGGGGAGCTGTTTTTT
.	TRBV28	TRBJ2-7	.	CASSFIFLGGSYEQYF	TGTGCCAGCAGTTTTATATTCTTGGGGGGATCCTACGAGCAGTACTTC
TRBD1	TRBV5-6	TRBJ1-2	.	CASSLAGTGVSGYTF	TGTGCCAGCAGCTTGGCCGGGACAGGGGTTTCCGGCTACACCTTC
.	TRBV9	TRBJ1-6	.	CASTTGSTLNSPLHF	TGTGCCAGCACGACGGGTTCTACCCTTAATTCACCCCTCCACTTT
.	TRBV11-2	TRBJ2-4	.	CASSLRQGLSLTKNIQYF	TGTGCCAGCAGCTTAAGGCAGGGGTTGAGTTTGACCAAAAACATTCAGTACTTC
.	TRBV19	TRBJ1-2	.	CASSRRGPNYGYTF	TGTGCCAGTAGTAGAAGAGGTCCTAACTATGGCTACACCTTC
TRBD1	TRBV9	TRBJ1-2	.	CASSAGTGRYGYTF	TGTGCCAGCAGCGCCGGGACAGGGAGATATGGCTACACCTTC
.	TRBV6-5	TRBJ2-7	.	CASSYGGEQYF	TGTGCCAGCAGTTACGGGGGCGAGCAGTACTTC
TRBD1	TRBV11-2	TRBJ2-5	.	CASSQTGRGRWDQETQYF	TGTGCCAGCAGCCAGACGGGTAGGGGGCGGTGGGACCAAGAGACCCAGTACTTC
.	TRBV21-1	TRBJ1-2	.	CASSPAPQGRSYTF	TGTGCCTCCTCCCCGGCTCCACAGGGTCGGAGCTACACCTTC
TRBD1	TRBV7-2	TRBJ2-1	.	CASSLYRGVYNEQFF	TGTGCCAGCAGCTTATACAGGGGGGTCTACAATGAGCAGTTCTTC
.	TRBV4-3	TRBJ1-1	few	CASSHDRNTEAFF	TGCGCCAGCAGCCACGACCGCAACACTGAAGCTTTCTTT
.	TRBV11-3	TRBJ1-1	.	CASSPRGGAEAFF	TGTGCCAGCAGCCCACGTGGGGGGGCTGAAGCTTTCTTT
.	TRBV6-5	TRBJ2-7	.	CASSMNRDEQYF	TGTGCCAGCAGCATGAACAGGGACGAGCAGTACTTC
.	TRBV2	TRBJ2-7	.	CASSADEQYF	TGTGCCAGCAGTGCGGACGAGCAGTACTTC
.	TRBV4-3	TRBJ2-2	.	CASSLAGTGELFF	TGCGCCAGCAGCCTGGCAGGCACCGGGGAGCTGTTTTTT